What follows are 18 T cell receptor beta chains derived from one specimen sequenced in a study of cytomegalovirus exposure and HLA in healthy donors (dated by TCRdb to 2015 to 2018). The library was produced with the immunoSEQ multiplex PCR assay. For the multiplex PCR, a mixture combining 60 forward primers for TCR Vbeta segments and 13 reverse primers for TCR Jbeta segments was used. TCRdb's version of the immuneACCESS table is confined to in-frame rearrangements and falls short of the full clone set. An unresolved V gene accounts for under half of the shortfall where checked; the remainder is of unknown origin. In all, the sample holds about 60,000 clones, and 75% to 80% of those were seen once. The ten largest clonotypes hold over 2.5% of the sample. The sample was PBMCs. The receptors derive from a female donor in good health and CMV-seronegative.

This chain links TRBV4-2 with TRBJ2-2; TRBD2 matches 15 bases. The CDR3 extends over 17 amino acids. The trim removed 4 bases at V and 8 bases at J, leaving 8 bases unmatched. The germline CDR1 and CDR2 sequences are LGHNA and YNFKEQ. CDR3 residues: CASSPRTSGGARGELFF. CDR3 sequence (DNA): TGTGCCAGCAGCCCACGGACTAGCGGGGGGGCCAGGGGGGAGCTGTTTTTT.

This chain joins TRBV7-9 and TRBJ1-4; 7 bases fit TRBD1. From germline, CDR1 is SEHNR and CDR2 FQNEAQ (reference sequence). The length of the CDR3 is 16 residues. With V trimmed by 5 bases and J by 6 bases, 12 bases remained unmatched. CDR3 protein: CASSPRDRGQHEKLFF. As DNA, the CDR3 is TGTGCCAGCAGCCCCAGGGACCGGGGACAGCATGAAAAACTGTTTTTT.

In DNA, the CDR3 is TGTGCCAGCAGCTTGGATATTGCATTCAGCTACGAGCAGTACTTC. Protein: CASSLDIAFSYEQYF. The chain recombines TRBV5-5 with TRBJ2-7; D call uncertain. With 0 bases removed from V and 3 bases from J, the gap between germline ends came to 13 bases. The CDR3 is made up of 15 amino acids. CDR1 and CDR2 (germline): SGHKS, YYEKEE (reference sequence). Variable domain in full (rest from reference TRBV5-5 and TRBJ2-7): DAGVTQSPTHLIKTRGQQVTLRCSPISGHKSVSWYQQVLGQGPQFIFQYYEKEERGRGNFPDRFSARQFPNYSSELNVNALLLGDSALYLCASSLDIAFSYEQYFGPGTRLTVT.

This clone was observed a few times. The genes are TRBV15 and TRBJ2-7, with D possibly being TRBD2 (5 bases). The CDR3 is 15 amino acids. Germline CDR1 is LNHNV and CDR2 is YYDKDF (reference sequence). V was trimmed by 0 bases and J by 0 bases, leaving 9 bases between them. CDR3 nucleotide sequence: TGTGCCACCAGCAGAGAGACTATCTCCTCCTACGAGCAGTACTTC. It codes for CATSRETISSYEQYF. The full variable domain, its missing parts supplied by reference TRBV15 and TRBJ2-7, is DAMVIQNPRYQVTQFGKPVTLSCSQTLNHNVMYWYQQKSSQAPKLLFHYYDKDFNNEADTPDNFQSRRPNTSFCFLDIRSPGLGDTAMYLCATSRETISSYEQYFGPGTRLTVT.

The genes are TRBV28 and TRBJ2-2; 8 bases align to TRBD1. Germline V lookup: CDR1 MDHEN, CDR2 SYDVKM. This CDR3 is 14 amino acids long. The junction had 3 bases not matched to a gene; V was cut back by 8 bases and J by 1 base. The CDR3 spells CASFRGLNTGELFF. The DNA for the CDR3 is TGTGCCAGCTTCAGGGGGCTGAACACCGGGGAGCTGTTTTTT.

This clone was detected only once. The chain links TRBV10-3 to TRBJ2-3; TRBD2 matches 9 bases. Germline CDR1 and CDR2: ENHRY and SYGVKD. V shed 6 bases, J shed 4 bases, and the junction held 5 bases outside the gene matches. The CDR3 has 14 amino acids. The CDR3 sequence: CAIRAGGPADTQYF. The CDR3 DNA is TGTGCCATCAGAGCGGGGGGCCCCGCAGATACGCAGTATTTT.

The chain recombines TRBV11-1 with TRBJ2-1; TRBD1 aligns across 7 bases. CDR3 length equals 17 residues. V shed 1 base and J 1 base; nucleotides not matched to a gene: 7. CDR1 and CDR2 (germline): SGHAT, FQDESV (reference sequence). The CDR3 sequence is CASSLEGGGQSYNEQFF. The DNA of the CDR3 is TGTGCCAGCAGCTTAGAGGGTGGGGGACAGTCCTACAATGAGCAGTTCTTC.

This clone was found once. The rearrangement joins TRBV2 to TRBJ2-2; D not certain. V gave up 4 bases and J gave up 4 bases, with 13 bases separating them. This CDR3 spans 15 amino acids. Looked up from germline, CDR1 is SNHLY and CDR2 is FYNNEI. The CDR3 sequence: CASSAGGSGTGELFF. The CDR3 DNA is TGTGCCAGCAGTGCGGGTGGATCGGGCACCGGGGAGCTGTTTTTT. Combining the CDR3 with reference TRBV2 and TRBJ2-2 gives the whole variable domain EPEVTQTPSHQVTQMGQEVILRCVPISNHLYFYWYRQILGQKVEFLVSFYNNEISEKSEIFDDQFSVERPDGSNFTLKIRSTKLEDSAMYFCASSAGGSGTGELFFGEGSRLTVL.

V usage is TRBV7-8 and J usage is TRBJ2-5, with unresolved D. Trimming shortened V by 2 bases and J by 2 bases, and 9 bases separated the two germline ends. The CDR3 runs 14 residues. Germline assignment: CDR1 SGHVS and CDR2 FQNEAQ. CDR3 region: CASSLPARQETQYF. For the CDR3, the DNA is TGTGCCAGCAGCTTACCCGCCAGGCAAGAGACCCAGTACTTC.

The chain employs TRBV9 and TRBJ2-5, with 8 nucleotides matching TRBD1. This CDR3 spans 15 amino acids. Unmatched junction bases numbered 2, after V lost 0 bases and J lost 1 base. Germline V gene sequence: CDR1 SGDLS, CDR2 YYNGEE. As DNA, the CDR3 is TGTGCCAGCAGCGTAGATGGACAGGGCCAAGAGACCCAGTACTTC. Amino acids: CASSVDGQGQETQYF.

The chain links TRBV5-4 to TRBJ2-1; TRBD2 might be the D (7 bases). Germline V gene data show CDR1 as SGHNT and CDR2 as YYREEE (reference sequence). This CDR3 contains 15 residues. The V end was cut by 2 bases, the J end by 2 bases, with 11 bases between. CDR3 in DNA: TGTGCCAGCAGCTTACAGGGAGGGGCCTACAATGAGCAGTTCTTC. Residues: CASSLQGGAYNEQFF.

The chain carries TRBV2 and TRBJ2-5, with D possibly TRBD2 on 6 matching bases. The V gene's germline CDR1 is SNHLY and CDR2 FYNNEI. The V end lost 8 bases, the J end lost 5 bases, and 12 bases lay between the germline ends. There are 12 residues in the CDR3. This CDR3 is CASLSRGETQYF. The CDR3, as DNA: TGTGCCAGCCTAAGCCGGGGGGAGACCCAGTACTTC.

The chain joins TRBV2 to TRBJ2-1, with D possibly TRBD2 on 6 matching bases. Trimming left V 4 bases short and J 8 bases short, with 12 bases between. The germline CDR1 and CDR2 sequences are SNHLY and FYNNEI. This CDR3 comprises 13 residues. The CDR3 DNA sequence: TGTGCCAGCAGTGGCCTAGCGACAGATGAGCAGTTCTTC. Translated: CASSGLATDEQFF.

This rearrangement joins TRBV23-1 to TRBJ2-1; weak D call: TRBD2 (6 bases). TRBV23-1 is reported as an ORF; its role is uncertain. CDR3 size: 15 residues. The V end lost 3 bases, the J end lost 1 base, and 10 bases lay between the germline ends. The CDR3 bases are TGCGCCAGCAGTCAGGGCGGGGCTTCCTACAATGAGCAGTTCTTC. It encodes CASSQGGASYNEQFF.

V usage is TRBV9 and J usage is TRBJ2-5, with a weak D call TRBD2 (6 bases). V was pared by 4 bases and J by 9 bases, with 19 bases between. The CDR3 has 14 amino acids. Germline V gene data show CDR1 as SGDLS and CDR2 as YYNGEE. This chain's CDR3 is CASSPTSAGTAQYF. Written as DNA, the CDR3 is TGTGCCAGCAGCCCGACTAGTGCCGGGACGGCCCAGTACTTC. Using reference TRBV9 and TRBJ2-5 for the parts outside the CDR3, the full variable domain is DSGVTQTPKHLITATGQRVTLRCSPRSGDLSVYWYQQSLDQGLQFLIQYYNGEERAKGNILERFSAQQFPDLHSELNLSSLELGDSALYFCASSPTSAGTAQYFGPGTRLLVL.

This chain links TRBV2 with TRBJ2-2; 7 bases line up with TRBD2. V lost 2 bases and J lost 4; bases outside the gene matches: 7. The length of the CDR3 is 16 residues. CDR1 SNHLY and CDR2 FYNNEI come from the germline V gene. The DNA of the CDR3 is TGTGCCAGCAGTGAATGGGGGAGGGCGGGCACCGGGGAGCTGTTTTTT. Its translation is CASSEWGRAGTGELFF. Together with reference TRBV2 and TRBJ2-2, the CDR3 gives the full variable domain: EPEVTQTPSHQVTQMGQEVILRCVPISNHLYFYWYRQILGQKVEFLVSFYNNEISEKSEIFDDQFSVERPDGSNFTLKIRSTKLEDSAMYFCASSEWGRAGTGELFFGEGSRLTVL.

The chain employs TRBV29-1 and TRBJ1-2, with D uncertain. The CDR3 spans 14 residues. Germline-derived CDR1 and CDR2 are SQVTM and ANQGSEA. The ends were cut back, 7 bases at V and 4 bases at J, with 19 bases in the middle. CDR3 bases: TGCAGCGCAACCACAGAGCCGTCACTCTATGGCTACACCTTC. Protein: CSATTEPSLYGYTF.

The V gene is TRBV9, the J gene TRBJ1-1, with a weak D call TRBD1 (5 bases). Trimming took 0 bases from V and 5 from J, leaving 14 bases between them. Germline CDR1 SGDLS, CDR2 YYNGEE. This CDR3 region has 15 residues. CDR3 coding DNA: TGTGCCAGCAGCGTAGATGGGGTCCCAGGGACTGAAGCTTTCTTT. Amino acids: CASSVDGVPGTEAFF. The full variable domain, completed using reference TRBV9 and TRBJ1-1, is DSGVTQTPKHLITATGQRVTLRCSPRSGDLSVYWYQQSLDQGLQFLIQYYNGEERAKGNILERFSAQQFPDLHSELNLSSLELGDSALYFCASSVDGVPGTEAFFGQGTRLTVV.